This is a list of T cell receptor beta chains from one sample in a study of blood T cell repertoires in COVID-19. Sequenced by immunoSEQ multiplex PCR; TCRdb stores in-frame clones only, minus some. The sample shows 260,000 or so clones, 88% of them seen only once. Source material: peripheral blood. These TCRs come from a man aged 18 to 35 with active or convalescent COVID-19. The CDR3 runs from the conserved cysteine through the conserved F or W. A D gene is named only where the DNA matches it firmly. Rows give clone size only sometimes, using once, few, many, or a class for an expanded clone.

D	size	V	J	length	DNA	CDR3
.	.	TRBV15	TRBJ1-5	15	TGTGCCACCAGCAGAGTTCGAGGTAGTAATCAGCCCCAGCATTTT	CATSRVRGSNQPQHF
.	.	TRBV15	TRBJ1-2	15	TGTGCCACCAGCAGAGATCTCTTGGTTGGAGGTGGCTACACCTTC	CATSRDLLVGGGYTF
TRBD1	once	TRBV10-1	TRBJ2-7	14	TGCGCCAGCAGTGACACCGGGACAGGGGACGAGCAGTACTTC	CASSDTGTGDEQYF
TRBD2	.	TRBV7-2	TRBJ2-5	21	TGTGCCAGCAGCTTAGCTTGGGTCCCGGAAGGGCGGGGGAGGTACCAAGAGACCCAGTACTTC	CASSLAWVPEGRGRYQETQYF
.	.	TRBV11-2	TRBJ1-2	14	TGTGCCAGCAGCTTAGGGCGGGATAACTATGGCTACACCTTC	CASSLGRDNYGYTF
TRBD1	.	TRBV19	TRBJ1-4	15	TGTGCCAGTAGTCCCGGGACAGGGACTAATGAAAAACTGTTTTTT	CASSPGTGTNEKLFF
.	.	TRBV27	TRBJ1-2	14	TGTGCCAGCAGTTCACCCAGGAATCTCTATGGCTACACCTTC	CASSSPRNLYGYTF
TRBD2	.	TRBV4-1	TRBJ2-3	15	TGCGCCAGCAGCCGGACTAGCGGGGCCCCAGATACGCAGTATTTT	CASSRTSGAPDTQYF
.	.	TRBV7-9	TRBJ1-6	14	TGTGCCAGCAGCTTGGGGCAGGGGATTTCACCCCTCCACTTT	CASSLGQGISPLHF
TRBD2	.	TRBV5-8	TRBJ2-5	16	TGTGCCAGCACCCGGGCGGCTAGCGGGATGGAAGAGACCCAGTACTTC	CASTRAASGMEETQYF
.	.	TRBV2	TRBJ1-1	15	TGTGCCAGCAGTGAGGGAGCAGTCATGAACACTGAAGCTTTCTTT	CASSEGAVMNTEAFF
TRBD1	.	TRBV5-6	TRBJ1-6	19	TGTGCCAGCAGCGGCCCCGACCTACAGGGGAGCTCCTATAATTCACCCCTCCACTTT	CASSGPDLQGSSYNSPLHF